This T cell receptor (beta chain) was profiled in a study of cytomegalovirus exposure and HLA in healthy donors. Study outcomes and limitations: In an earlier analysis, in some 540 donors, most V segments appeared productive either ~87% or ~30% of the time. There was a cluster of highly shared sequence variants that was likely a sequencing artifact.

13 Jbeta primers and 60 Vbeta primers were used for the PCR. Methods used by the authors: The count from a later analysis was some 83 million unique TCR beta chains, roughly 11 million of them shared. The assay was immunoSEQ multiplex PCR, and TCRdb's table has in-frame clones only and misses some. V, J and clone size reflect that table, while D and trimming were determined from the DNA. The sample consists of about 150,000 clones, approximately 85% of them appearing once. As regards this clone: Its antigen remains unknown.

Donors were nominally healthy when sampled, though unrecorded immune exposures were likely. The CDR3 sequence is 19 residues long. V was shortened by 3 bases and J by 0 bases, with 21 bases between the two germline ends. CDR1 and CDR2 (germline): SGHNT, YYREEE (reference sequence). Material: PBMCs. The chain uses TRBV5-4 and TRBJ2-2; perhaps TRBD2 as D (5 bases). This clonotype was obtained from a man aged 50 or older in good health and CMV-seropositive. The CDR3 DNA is TGTGCCAGCAGCTCGCCCGAACCTCAAAGCGGAGCGAACACCGGGGAGCTGTTTTTT. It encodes CASSSPEPQSGANTGELFF. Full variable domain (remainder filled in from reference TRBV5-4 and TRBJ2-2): ETGVTQSPTHLIKTRGQQVTLRCSSQSGHNTVSWYQQALGQGPQFIFQYYREEENGRGNFPPRFSGLQFPNYSSELNVNALELDDSALYLCASSSPEPQSGANTGELFFGEGSRLTVL.